A selection of T cell receptor beta chains follows, all from one sample in a study of blood T cells in healthy people across ages. TCRdb re-derived calls from the 5' RACE reads in MiXCR, one entry per CDR3 protein. The sample has about a million distinct CDR3 sequences, roughly 47% seen once. What was sequenced was blood. The receptors were sampled from a woman aged 55 to 70 in good health. The CDR3 runs from the conserved cysteine through the conserved F or W. Each record gives: clone size, V gene, CDR3 length, J gene, D gene, CDR3 DNA, CDR3 protein. The D gene is left open where the match is weak. Clone size is shown for a subset of rows, as once, few, many or a class of expanded clone.

clone size: -; V gene: TRBV15; CDR3 length: 18; J gene: TRBJ1-1; D gene: -; CDR3 DNA: TGTGCCACCAGCAGAGAGCTCCCGGGACGGTTGATGAACACTGAAGCTTTCTTT; CDR3 protein: CATSRELPGRLMNTEAFF
clone size: -; V gene: TRBV6-1; CDR3 length: 12; J gene: TRBJ2-1; D gene: -; CDR3 DNA: TGTGCCAGCAGGGACAAACAAGAGACCCAGTTCTTC; CDR3 protein: CASRDKQETQFF
clone size: -; V gene: TRBV30; CDR3 length: 12; J gene: TRBJ2-5; D gene: -; CDR3 DNA: TGTGCCTGGAGTTATCCAGCGGGGACCCAGTACTTC; CDR3 protein: CAWSYPAGTQYF
clone size: few; V gene: TRBV2; CDR3 length: 12; J gene: TRBJ2-5; D gene: -; CDR3 DNA: TGTGCCAGCACCAGGATTCAAGAGACCCAGTACTTC; CDR3 protein: CASTRIQETQYF
clone size: -; V gene: TRBV29-1; CDR3 length: 13; J gene: TRBJ2-1; D gene: -; CDR3 DNA: TGCAGCGTCATGCGTTACCCTGGCAATGAGCAGTTCTTC; CDR3 protein: CSVMRYPGNEQFF
clone size: once; V gene: TRBV16; CDR3 length: 15; J gene: TRBJ1-3; D gene: TRBD1; CDR3 DNA: TGTGCCAGCAGCCGCACCGGGACAGGAGGAAACACCATATATTTT; CDR3 protein: CASSRTGTGGNTIYF
clone size: -; V gene: TRBV28; CDR3 length: 11; J gene: TRBJ1-1; D gene: -; CDR3 DNA: TGTGCCAGCAGTATTCAGGGTGAAGCTTTCTTT; CDR3 protein: CASSIQGEAFF
clone size: -; V gene: TRBV18; CDR3 length: 14; J gene: TRBJ2-2; D gene: -; CDR3 DNA: TGTGCCAGCTCACCAGACAGAAACACCGGGGAGCTGTTTTTT; CDR3 protein: CASSPDRNTGELFF
clone size: -; V gene: TRBV4-1; CDR3 length: 13; J gene: TRBJ1-2; D gene: TRBD1; CDR3 DNA: TGCGCCAGCAGCTACTTCGGACAGGATGGCTACACCTTC; CDR3 protein: CASSYFGQDGYTF
clone size: -; V gene: TRBV6-6; CDR3 length: 14; J gene: TRBJ2-2; D gene: -; CDR3 DNA: TGTGCCAGCAGTTACCTTGAGTTCACCGGGGAGCTGTTTTTT; CDR3 protein: CASSYLEFTGELFF
clone size: -; V gene: TRBV9; CDR3 length: 16; J gene: TRBJ2-6; D gene: -; CDR3 DNA: TGTGCCAGCAGCGCCGGACAGTCCCGAGCGGCCAACGTCCTGACTTTC; CDR3 protein: CASSAGQSRAANVLTF
clone size: -; V gene: TRBV20-1; CDR3 length: 13; J gene: TRBJ2-5; D gene: -; CDR3 DNA: TGCAGTGCTAGAGTTGCGAACCAAGAGACCCAGTACTTC; CDR3 protein: CSARVANQETQYF
clone size: -; V gene: TRBV4-3; CDR3 length: 13; J gene: TRBJ1-2; D gene: TRBD1; CDR3 DNA: TGCGCCAGCAGCCAAGCAGGGGGCTATGGCTACACCTTC; CDR3 protein: CASSQAGGYGYTF
clone size: -; V gene: TRBV20-1; CDR3 length: 16; J gene: TRBJ2-7; D gene: TRBD2; CDR3 DNA: TGCAGTGCTAGAGATAGACTAGCGGGATCCCCCTACGAGCAGTACTTC; CDR3 protein: CSARDRLAGSPYEQYF
clone size: few; V gene: TRBV7-2; CDR3 length: 15; J gene: TRBJ2-7; D gene: -; CDR3 DNA: TGTGCCAGCAGCTTATCTTTCCTAGCCACCTACGAGCAGTACTTC; CDR3 protein: CASSLSFLATYEQYF
clone size: -; V gene: TRBV6-6; CDR3 length: 12; J gene: TRBJ2-6; D gene: -; CDR3 DNA: TGTGCCAGCTTCTCTGGGGCCAACGTCCTGACTTTC; CDR3 protein: CASFSGANVLTF
clone size: -; V gene: TRBV6-2/TRBV6-3; CDR3 length: 15; J gene: TRBJ2-7; D gene: -; CDR3 DNA: TGTGCCAGCAGTTACGCCAGGTCGCCTACCTACGAGCAGTACTTC; CDR3 protein: CASSYARSPTYEQYF
clone size: -; V gene: TRBV12-5; CDR3 length: 15; J gene: TRBJ2-3; D gene: -; CDR3 DNA: TGTGCTAGTGGAACAGGACAGCGCAGCACAGATACGCAGTATTTT; CDR3 protein: CASGTGQRSTDTQYF
clone size: many; V gene: TRBV29-1; CDR3 length: 13; J gene: TRBJ2-4; D gene: -; CDR3 DNA: TGCAGCGCATACATCCTAGCCAAAAACATTCAGTACTTC; CDR3 protein: CSAYILAKNIQYF
clone size: -; V gene: TRBV6-2/TRBV6-3; CDR3 length: 14; J gene: TRBJ2-7; D gene: -; CDR3 DNA: TGTGCCAGCACCCTCGGCTCGGGCCTCCTGGAGCAGTACTTC; CDR3 protein: CASTLGSGLLEQYF
clone size: -; V gene: TRBV11-2; CDR3 length: 18; J gene: TRBJ2-3; D gene: TRBD2; CDR3 DNA: TGTGCCAGCAGCTTAGATGGGCGACTAGCGGGGGACACAGATACGCAGTATTTT; CDR3 protein: CASSLDGRLAGDTDTQYF
clone size: -; V gene: TRBV6-5; CDR3 length: 14; J gene: TRBJ2-7; D gene: TRBD1; CDR3 DNA: TGTGCCAACACCCCCAGGGGGAAATCCTACGAGCAGTACTTC; CDR3 protein: CANTPRGKSYEQYF
clone size: -; V gene: TRBV7-2; CDR3 length: 14; J gene: TRBJ1-1; D gene: -; CDR3 DNA: TGTGCCAGCAGCTTCGGACGCCGGTCTCCTGAAGCTTTCTTT; CDR3 protein: CASSFGRRSPEAFF
clone size: -; V gene: TRBV5-1; CDR3 length: 14; J gene: TRBJ2-3; D gene: -; CDR3 DNA: TGCGCCAGCGGCGCCCGGGACCAGAGGGATACGCAGTATTTT; CDR3 protein: CASGARDQRDTQYF
clone size: few; V gene: TRBV7-8; CDR3 length: 16; J gene: TRBJ2-7; D gene: -; CDR3 DNA: TGTGCCAGCAGCTTAGTATCTGGCAGCCTCTACTACGAGCAGTACTTC; CDR3 protein: CASSLVSGSLYYEQYF
clone size: few; V gene: TRBV6-2/TRBV6-3; CDR3 length: 13; J gene: TRBJ1-4; D gene: TRBD1; CDR3 DNA: TGTGCCAGCAGTTCAGGGGGCGTCTGGAAACTGTTTTTT; CDR3 protein: CASSSGGVWKLFF
clone size: few; V gene: TRBV4-3; CDR3 length: 18; J gene: TRBJ2-6; D gene: -; CDR3 DNA: TGCGCCAGCAGCCAAGGGACGCCTGGGAGCTCTGGGGCCAACGTCCTGACTTTC; CDR3 protein: CASSQGTPGSSGANVLTF
clone size: few; V gene: TRBV4-1; CDR3 length: 20; J gene: TRBJ2-1; D gene: -; CDR3 DNA: TGCGCCAGCAGCCTCCCCAGGATAGGAGGGGGGCATGGGTTCCACAATGAGCAGTTCTTC; CDR3 protein: CASSLPRIGGGHGFHNEQFF
clone size: -; V gene: TRBV15; CDR3 length: 16; J gene: TRBJ2-1; D gene: -; CDR3 DNA: TGTGCCACCAGCAGAGACACCTTCCGGGGAAACAATGAGCAGTTCTTC; CDR3 protein: CATSRDTFRGNNEQFF
clone size: few; V gene: TRBV3-1; CDR3 length: 13; J gene: TRBJ2-5; D gene: -; CDR3 DNA: TGTGCCAGCAGCCACTTTCCCACAGAGACCCAGTACTTC; CDR3 protein: CASSHFPTETQYF
clone size: -; V gene: TRBV27; CDR3 length: 15; J gene: TRBJ1-2; D gene: -; CDR3 DNA: TGTGCCAGCAGTTTTTTTGACGGATCGCCGGGTGGCTACACCTTC; CDR3 protein: CASSFFDGSPGGYTF
clone size: few; V gene: TRBV4-1; CDR3 length: 16; J gene: TRBJ2-3; D gene: TRBD2; CDR3 DNA: TGCGCCAGCAGCCGCCAGCTAGCGGGAGGGCCAGATACGCAGTATTTT; CDR3 protein: CASSRQLAGGPDTQYF
clone size: -; V gene: TRBV7-2; CDR3 length: 15; J gene: TRBJ2-3; D gene: -; CDR3 DNA: TGTGCCAGCAGCCTCCGACTCGACCTCACAGATACGCAGTATTTT; CDR3 protein: CASSLRLDLTDTQYF
clone size: once; V gene: TRBV5-6; CDR3 length: 17; J gene: TRBJ2-2; D gene: -; CDR3 DNA: TGTGCCAGCAGCTTGGTTCAGGGTAGCCTCGCCCCCGGGGAGCTGTTTTTT; CDR3 protein: CASSLVQGSLAPGELFF
clone size: few; V gene: TRBV28; CDR3 length: 14; J gene: TRBJ1-2; D gene: TRBD1; CDR3 DNA: TGTGCCAGCAGTTTTTACGGGACAGGGAGAGGCTACACCTTC; CDR3 protein: CASSFYGTGRGYTF
clone size: -; V gene: TRBV7-2; CDR3 length: 16; J gene: TRBJ1-4; D gene: TRBD1; CDR3 DNA: TGTGCCAGCAGCTCCACGGGACAGCGGATTAATGAAAAACTGTTTTTT; CDR3 protein: CASSSTGQRINEKLFF
clone size: -; V gene: TRBV28; CDR3 length: 14; J gene: TRBJ2-5; D gene: TRBD2; CDR3 DNA: TGTGCCAGCAGTTTCCCCGGGAGGGTGGAGGCCCAGTACTTC; CDR3 protein: CASSFPGRVEAQYF
clone size: few; V gene: TRBV24-1; CDR3 length: 14; J gene: TRBJ2-3; D gene: TRBD1; CDR3 DNA: TGTGCCACCAGTGGGGGACAGGGTGTTGATACGCAGTATTTT; CDR3 protein: CATSGGQGVDTQYF
clone size: -; V gene: TRBV6-5; CDR3 length: 14; J gene: TRBJ1-1; D gene: -; CDR3 DNA: TGTGCCAGCAGCCGGCGGGGGGGAGGCACTGAAGCTTTCTTT; CDR3 protein: CASSRRGGGTEAFF
clone size: -; V gene: TRBV4-1; CDR3 length: 17; J gene: TRBJ1-4; D gene: -; CDR3 DNA: TGCGCCAGCAGCCACCGGGACTTTTACGCAACTAATGAAAAACTGTTTTTT; CDR3 protein: CASSHRDFYATNEKLFF
clone size: few; V gene: TRBV29-1; CDR3 length: 12; J gene: TRBJ2-5; D gene: TRBD2; CDR3 DNA: TGCAGCGTTGGACTAGCAGTAGAGACCCAGTACTTC; CDR3 protein: CSVGLAVETQYF
clone size: once; V gene: TRBV7-6; CDR3 length: 15; J gene: TRBJ2-1; D gene: TRBD2; CDR3 DNA: TGTGCCAGCAGCGCAGGGACTAGCGGCTCTTGGGAGCAGTTCTTC; CDR3 protein: CASSAGTSGSWEQFF
clone size: -; V gene: TRBV7-2; CDR3 length: 15; J gene: TRBJ2-3; D gene: -; CDR3 DNA: TGTGCCAGCAGCTTACGCGGGGCAAGCACAGATACGCAGTATTTT; CDR3 protein: CASSLRGASTDTQYF
clone size: few; V gene: TRBV20-1; CDR3 length: 12; J gene: TRBJ1-5; D gene: -; CDR3 DNA: TGCAGTGCTAGCAAGGGGGGACAGCCCCAGCATTTT; CDR3 protein: CSASKGGQPQHF
clone size: -; V gene: TRBV3-1; CDR3 length: 14; J gene: TRBJ1-4; D gene: -; CDR3 DNA: TGTGCCAGCAGCCAAGGCTCGGTTGGTGAAAAACTGTTTTTT; CDR3 protein: CASSQGSVGEKLFF
clone size: -; V gene: TRBV9; CDR3 length: 16; J gene: TRBJ2-3; D gene: -; CDR3 DNA: TGTGCCAGCAGCGTAGGTGCCCAAATATTCACAGATACGCAGTATTTT; CDR3 protein: CASSVGAQIFTDTQYF
clone size: -; V gene: TRBV24-1; CDR3 length: 13; J gene: TRBJ2-5; D gene: -; CDR3 DNA: TGTGCCACCAGTGTGGGCTGGACGGAGACCCAGTACTTC; CDR3 protein: CATSVGWTETQYF